The 16 T cell receptor beta chains reported below all come from one sample, sequenced in a study of cytomegalovirus exposure and HLA in healthy donors. The PCR made use of 60 Vbeta and 13 Jbeta primers. Clones were read by immunoSEQ multiplex PCR, and TCRdb kept only the in-frame ones, dropping some. The sample lists more than 95,000 clones; approximately 79% were seen once. The sample consisted of PBMCs. Receptors originate from a young man in good health and CMV-seronegative.

This chain uses TRBV7-3 with TRBJ2-7, with 8 bases matching TRBD1. CDR3 length equals 11 residues. CDR1 and CDR2 from the germline V gene are SGHTA and FQGTGA. The V segment lost 8 bases and the J segment 5 bases; nucleotides outside the gene matches: 2. CDR3 amino acids: CASGQGDEQYF. The CDR3 nucleotides read TGTGCCAGCGGACAGGGTGACGAGCAGTACTTC.

The V and J genes are TRBV4-2 and TRBJ1-1, with D possibly being TRBD1 (6 bases). The CDR3 loop spans 16 amino acids. V dropped 0 bases and J dropped 2 bases, with 13 bases sitting between them. Per germline, CDR1 LGHNA and CDR2 YNFKEQ. The CDR3 DNA follows: TGTGCCAGCAGCCAAGATTTAGGCAGGGGAAACACTGAAGCTTTCTTT. As protein: CASSQDLGRGNTEAFF.

The chain joins TRBV5-1 to TRBJ2-3; 8 bases map to TRBD1. The CDR3 is 16 residues long. Germline V lookup: CDR1 SGHRS, CDR2 YFSETQ. The J segment lost 5 bases and the V segment lost 4 bases, leaving 12 bases of the junction unmatched. Written as DNA, the CDR3 is TGCGCCAGCAGCCTTTACTGGACAGGGATGCAAGATACGCAGTATTTT. Translating it yields CASSLYWTGMQDTQYF.

The V gene is TRBV28, the J gene TRBJ1-3; a possible D gene is TRBD1 (6 bases). Germline lookup yields CDR1 MDHEN and CDR2 SYDVKM. The CDR3 covers 17 residues. Trimming removed 6 bases from V and 3 bases from J, with 21 bases in between. The CDR3 region has the DNA TGTGCCAGCAGCCCAGGACGGGGCAGGGGAAGTGGAAACACCATATATTTT. Its protein product is CASSPGRGRGSGNTIYF.

V and J are TRBV2 and TRBJ1-1; TRBD1 might be the D (5 bases). V was shortened by 10 bases and J by 4 bases, with 13 bases between the two germline ends. CDR3 length: 12 residues. Per the germline V gene, CDR1 is SNHLY and CDR2 is FYNNEI. CDR3 sequence reads: CATRLGPTEAFF. The DNA for the CDR3 is TGTGCCACCCGGTTGGGGCCCACTGAAGCTTTCTTT.

This clone was counted a single time. This chain uses TRBV19 with TRBJ2-7; perhaps TRBD2 as D (6 bases). This CDR3 region has 13 residues. Deletions cut 8 bases from V and 2 bases from J, with 13 bases between. Germline CDR1 is LNHDA and CDR2 is SQIVND (reference sequence). The CDR3 DNA reads as TGTGCCAGTTCACCCGGAGGGGCCTACGAGCAGTACTTC. Encoded protein: CASSPGGAYEQYF.

Here the CDR3 DNA reads TGTGCCAGCAGTCGACTAGCGGGGGGTTATGAGCAGTTCTTC. Its translation: CASSRLAGGYEQFF. This chain links TRBV6-6 with TRBJ2-1, with TRBD2 identical over 13 bases. CDR3 length: 14 residues. V lost 5 bases and J lost 8; bases outside the gene matches: 3. Germline lookup yields CDR1 MNHNY and CDR2 SVGAGI (reference sequence).

The chain joins TRBV5-6 to TRBJ1-1; D is unclear. The CDR3 runs 15 residues. Germline assignment: CDR1 SGHDT and CDR2 YYEEEE. Deletions cut 0 bases from V and 1 base from J, with 10 bases between. The CDR3 reads CASSLEPGRNTEAFF. In nucleotides, the CDR3 is TGTGCCAGCAGCTTGGAGCCGGGGAGGAACACTGAAGCTTTCTTT.

This chain uses TRBV5-1 with TRBJ2-7, with TRBD1 matching 8 bases. The V gene's germline CDR1 is SGHRS and CDR2 YFSETQ. V gave up 4 bases and J gave up 3 bases; unmatched junction bases: 9. CDR3 length: 15 residues. The DNA for the CDR3 is TGCGCCAGCAGCCAAGGGACAGGAAGTTTCTACGAGCAGTACTTC. Translated: CASSQGTGSFYEQYF.

Comment on this clone: At one end, the junction sequence differs from germline, possibly due to a read error. V is TRBV7-7 and J is TRBJ2-1; tentatively, D is TRBD2 (5 bases). Germline V gene data show CDR1 as SSHAT and CDR2 as FNYEAQ (reference sequence). The CDR3 is made up of 14 amino acids. The CDR3 loop is CASSSTVGDNEQFF. The CDR3 region has the DNA TGTGCTAGCAGCTCCACGGTCGGGGACAATGAGCAGTTCTTC.

This chain joins TRBV10-2 and TRBJ1-2, with TRBD1 matching over 7 bases. The CDR3 is 14 amino acids. Losses at the gene ends were 5 bases for V and 4 bases for J; bases not matched to a gene: 7. Germline V lookup: CDR1 WSHSY, CDR2 SAAADI. CDR3 sequence reads: CASSPDREAYGYTF. The CDR3, as DNA: TGCGCCAGCAGTCCTGACAGGGAGGCCTATGGCTACACCTTC.

The V and J genes are TRBV10-3 and TRBJ1-5; a weak D match, TRBD1 (5 bases). CDR3 length: 12 residues. V lost 5 bases and J lost 4, with 6 bases in between. Germline V gene sequence: CDR1 ENHRY, CDR2 SYGVKD. The CDR3 nucleotides read TGTGCCATCAGTAACAGGAATCAGCCCCAGCATTTT. Translation gives CAISNRNQPQHF.

This clone showed up just a few times. The chain carries TRBV6-1 and TRBJ1-2; a possible D gene is TRBD1 (6 bases). Per germline, CDR1 MNHNS and CDR2 SASEGT. The CDR3 consists of 14 residues. V shed 7 bases and J shed 4 bases, with 16 bases lying between them. Here the CDR3 DNA reads TGTGCCAGCAAGAATGACGGACAGACCTATGGCTACACCTTC. Residues: CASKNDGQTYGYTF.

This clone was seen only once. J is TRBJ2-7 and V is TRBV18, with D unresolved. CDR1 is KGHSH, CDR2 LQKENI, per germline. There are 14 residues in the CDR3. V gave up 2 bases and J gave up 3 bases, with 11 bases separating them. CDR3 DNA sequence: TGTGCCAGCTCACCATACGACGGGTACTACGAGCAGTACTTC. Its translation: CASSPYDGYYEQYF. Supplemented by reference TRBV18 and TRBJ2-7, the full variable domain reads NAGVMQNPRHLVRRRGQEARLRCSPMKGHSHVYWYRQLPEEGLKFMVYLQKENIIDESGMPKERFSAEFPKEGPSILRIQQVVRGDSAAYFCASSPYDGYYEQYFGPGTRLTVT.

The chain employs TRBV6-6 and TRBJ1-5; 9 bases line up with TRBD1. The CDR3 runs 15 residues. J lost 8 bases, V lost 6 bases, and 11 bases had no gene match. Germline assignment: CDR1 MNHNY and CDR2 SVGAGI (reference sequence). CDR3 amino acids: CASSETGTGLEPQHF. CDR3 bases: TGTGCCAGCAGCGAAACCGGGACAGGGTTGGAGCCCCAGCATTTT.

The CDR3 here is CAWSGTSGYSDTQYF. The CDR3 DNA reads TGTGCCTGGAGTGGTACTAGCGGGTACTCAGATACGCAGTATTTT. This chain uses TRBV30 with TRBJ2-3, with TRBD2 identical over 9 bases. V shed 1 base and J 4 bases; nucleotides not matched to a gene: 6. In germline, CDR1 is GTSNPN, CDR2 SVGIG (reference sequence). The CDR3 is made up of 15 amino acids.